Sequencing of this T cell receptor (beta chain) was carried out in a study of human T cells and chemical hapten exposure. Notes on the study in general: TCRs exceeding a frequency of 1 in 1000 stayed unchanged under DPC sensitization. Counts of TCRs expanded at PT1 correlated positively with patch test score. Compared with pre-sensitization or healthy control sets, expanded TCRs clustered more.

A single record per CDR3 protein comes from TCRdb applying MiXCR to the RACE reads. The sample has 350,000 or so distinct CDR3 sequences; under 8% are singletons. Described time point: patch test 1, 2 weeks after DPC sensitization. Treatment reported: therapeutic diphenylcyclopropenone sensitization with weekly scalp DPC. The CDR3 is 15 amino acids. Germline-derived CDR1 and CDR2 are DFQATT and SNEGSKA (reference sequence). Trimming pared 0 bases from V and 2 bases from J, leaving 11 bases between. The table lists this clonotype with a few counts. As yet, its antigen is unknown. The chain employs TRBV20-1 and TRBJ1-5, with a possible D match to TRBD1 (5 bases). The material sequenced was whole blood, taken in connection with sensitization to the hapten diphenylcyclopropenone (DPC). This receptor was identified in a woman aged 18-29 years with alopecia areata. Some clones in this sample may be carry-over from other donors' samples. CDR3 sequence reads: CSARDFGTGNQPQHF. In DNA, the CDR3 is TGCAGTGCTAGAGATTTCGGGACGGGCAATCAGCCCCAGCATTTT.